This T cell receptor beta chain is from a study of T cells after yellow fever vaccination. Germline V gives CDR1 SGHDN, CDR2 FVKESK. The V end lost 0 bases, the J end lost 3 bases, and 3 bases lay between the germline ends. This CDR3 spans 13 amino acids. TCRdb analysed the 5' RACE reads with MiXCR anew, one entry per CDR3 protein. This table holds 300,000 to 400,000 distinct CDR3 sequences, roughly 8% found once. The sequencing used PBMCs, collected roughly 46 days after the first yellow fever vaccination. This TCR came from a man aged 18 to 29 who received the YFV17D yellow fever vaccine. J is TRBJ2-1 and V is TRBV14, with D uncertain. DNA of the CDR3: TGTGCCAGCAGCCAAGAATACTACAATGAGCAGTTCTTC. Translating it yields CASSQEYYNEQFF.